The 21 T cell receptor beta chains reported below all come from one sample, sequenced in a study of T-cell reconstitution after alpha-beta-depleted transplantation in children. Unique molecular identifiers were incorporated when the TCRbeta library was constructed. TCRdb reprocessed the PCR reads via MiXCR and lists one record per CDR3 protein. Among approximately 500,000 distinct CDR3 sequences listed, approximately 30% were seen once. The starting material was PBMCs, obtained before TCRalphabeta/CD19-depleted stem cell transplant. All receptors come from a boy under two years old with Wiskott-Aldrich syndrome, due to receive a stem cell transplant.

This clonotype has a handful of counts. This rearrangement joins TRBV5-1 to TRBJ1-1; perhaps TRBD1 as D (6 bases). Germline CDR1 reads SGHRS; CDR2 reads YFSETQ. The V and J ends lost 7 bases and 9 bases respectively, with 22 bases between them. CDR3 size: 14 residues. In nucleotides, the CDR3 is TGCGCCAGCGCACAGGGATCCTTAGGTGAGAAAGCTTTCTTT. Protein product: CASAQGSLGEKAFF.

This clonotype has a handful of counts. This sequence joins TRBV7-3 and TRBJ2-1, with TRBD2 as a possible D gene (5 bases). The V end lost 5 bases, the J end lost 3 bases, and 11 bases lay between the germline ends. The V gene's germline CDR1 is SGHTA and CDR2 FQGTGA. The CDR3 consists of 14 residues. In DNA form, the CDR3 reads TGTGCCAGCAGCCCCCAGCGGAACTACAATGAGCAGTTCTTC. It yields the protein CASSPQRNYNEQFF.

This clonotype appeared a few times. The chain employs TRBV5-1 and TRBJ2-1; D might be TRBD1 (6 bases). The CDR3 is made up of 15 amino acids. In germline, CDR1 is SGHRS, CDR2 YFSETQ. V lost 4 bases, J lost 7 bases, and 18 bases lay in between. CDR3 nucleotides: TGCGCCAGCAGCCACCGGACAGTGGCTGGGAATGAGCAGTTCTTC. Its translation is CASSHRTVAGNEQFF.

This clonotype was counted a few times. The chain recombines TRBV4-2 with TRBJ2-1; weak D call: TRBD2 (5 bases). CDR1 is LGHNA and CDR2 is YNFKEQ in the germline V gene. Trimming stripped 0 bases from V and 10 bases from J, with 13 bases between. The CDR3 loop spans 14 amino acids. CDR3 sequence: CASSQDPQVAEQFF. CDR3 bases: TGTGCCAGCAGCCAAGATCCCCAGGTAGCGGAGCAGTTCTTC.

The chain joins TRBV5-1 to TRBJ2-5, with D unclear. The CDR3 has 14 residues. V was shortened by 4 bases and J by 4 bases, with 14 bases between the two germline ends. Germline CDR1 reads SGHRS; CDR2 reads YFSETQ. CDR3 loop: CASSMGTGGETQYF. DNA for the CDR3: TGCGCCAGCAGCATGGGTACGGGTGGAGAGACCCAGTACTTC. Together with reference TRBV5-1 and TRBJ2-5, the CDR3 gives the full variable domain: KAGVTQTPRYLIKTRGQQVTLSCSPISGHRSVSWYQQTPGQGLQFLFEYFSETQRNKGNFPGRFSGRQFSNSRSEMNVSTLELGDSALYLCASSMGTGGETQYFGPGTRLLVL.

This chain connects TRBV20-1 to TRBJ1-1; TRBD1 might be the D (5 bases). The CDR3 is 12 residues long. The V end was cut by 6 bases, the J end by 1 base, with 9 bases between. CDR1 is DFQATT and CDR2 is SNEGSKA in the germline V gene (reference sequence). For the CDR3, the DNA is TGCAGTGCCCTAGGACAGAACACTGAAGCTTTCTTT. Translating gives CSALGQNTEAFF.

The chain employs TRBV6-5 and TRBJ1-3; TRBD1 aligns across 7 bases. The length of the CDR3 is 18 residues. Per germline, CDR1 MNHEY and CDR2 SVGAGI. The V gene end was trimmed by 0 bases and the J gene end by 0 bases; junction bases not matched to a gene: 8. Here the CDR3 DNA reads TGTGCCAGCAGTTACTCGATAGGGACAGCCCTCTCTGGAAACACCATATATTTT. Encoded protein: CASSYSIGTALSGNTIYF.

This chain joins TRBV30 and TRBJ2-1; TRBD2 agrees at 10 bases. With V trimmed by 4 bases and J by 10 bases, 7 bases remained unmatched. CDR3 length: 13 residues. Germline V CDR1 and CDR2: GTSNPN, SVGIG (reference sequence). CDR3 sequence reads: CAWNNLAGGEQFF. In nucleotides, the CDR3 is TGTGCCTGGAACAACTTAGCGGGAGGAGAGCAGTTCTTC.

V and J are TRBV5-1 and TRBJ2-3; D remains unclear. The germline gives CDR1 SGHRS, CDR2 YFSETQ. The CDR3 consists of 14 residues. V lost 6 bases, J lost 4 bases, and 15 bases lay in between. The CDR3 nucleotides are TGCGCCAGCAAGCCGACGCCATCCCCAGATACGCAGTATTTT. Residues: CASKPTPSPDTQYF.

This clonotype was seen a few times. The chain links TRBV9 to TRBJ2-5, with 7 bases matching TRBD1. Germline V gene lookup returns CDR1 SGDLS and CDR2 YYNGEE. The CDR3 is made up of 15 amino acids. The V gene end was trimmed by 3 bases and the J gene end by 2 bases; junction bases not matched to a gene: 7. The CDR3 reads CASSARLQGQETQYF. CDR3 bases: TGTGCCAGCAGCGCGAGACTACAGGGGCAAGAGACCCAGTACTTC.

The chain has TRBV20-1 and TRBJ2-7, with D possibly being TRBD2 (7 bases). Deletions cut 1 base from V and 5 bases from J, with 21 bases between. The germline CDR1 and CDR2 sequences are DFQATT and SNEGSKA (reference sequence). The CDR3 has 16 residues. The CDR3 is CSARGFRGREVNEQYF. DNA for the CDR3: TGCAGTGCTAGAGGGTTTAGGGGGAGGGAGGTCAACGAGCAGTACTTC.

This clonotype was detected a few times. This chain uses TRBV28 with TRBJ1-5; unclear D gene. The germline gives CDR1 MDHEN, CDR2 SYDVKM. Trimming shortened V by 4 bases and J by 4 bases, and 8 bases separated the two germline ends. The CDR3 has 13 residues. CDR3 sequence: CASSWVENQPQHF. The CDR3 bases are TGTGCCAGCAGTTGGGTAGAAAATCAGCCCCAGCATTTT.

The chain has TRBV15 and TRBJ2-5; TRBD1 is a possible D gene (6 bases). Between the trimmed V and J ends, which lost 3 bases and 0 bases, there was a span of 8 bases. The length of the CDR3 is 14 residues. Germline assignment: CDR1 LNHNV and CDR2 YYDKDF (reference sequence). The DNA for the CDR3 is TGTGCCACCAGCAGGCGACAGGACCAAGAGACCCAGTACTTC. It yields the protein CATSRRQDQETQYF.

The rearrangement links TRBV20-1 to TRBJ2-7, with D perhaps TRBD2 (6 bases). The CDR3 spans 14 residues. Trimming took off 6 bases at V and 3 bases at J, with 18 bases between the two ends. CDR1 and CDR2 from the germline V gene are DFQATT and SNEGSKA (reference sequence). The CDR3 sequence: CSAPQKRRGYEQYF. The CDR3 DNA sequence: TGCAGTGCCCCCCAGAAGCGGCGGGGCTACGAGCAGTACTTC.

The gene calls are TRBV25-1 and TRBJ1-2; perhaps TRBD1 as D (5 bases). This CDR3 spans 15 amino acids. Germline V CDR1 and CDR2: MGHDK, SYGVNS. With 0 bases removed from V and 0 bases from J, the gap between germline ends came to 8 bases. CDR3 sequence reads: CASSEYVGPNYGYTF. CDR3 nucleotides: TGTGCCAGCAGTGAATATGTGGGACCTAACTATGGCTACACCTTC.

The gene calls are TRBV10-3 and TRBJ2-7; D is perhaps TRBD1 or TRBD2 (5 bases each). This CDR3 has 14 residues. Germline values: CDR1 ENHRY, CDR2 SYGVKD. V lost 6 bases and J lost 5, with 17 bases in between. The DNA for the CDR3 is TGTGCCATCAGCTCCCTTGGGGGTTTGGACGAGCAGTACTTC. Residues: CAISSLGGLDEQYF.

The chain couples TRBV6-2 or TRBV6-3 to TRBJ2-1, with D possibly matching TRBD1 (5 bases). The CDR3 consists of 16 residues. The germline V and J ends were trimmed by 6 bases and 8 bases, with 23 bases remaining between them. Germline CDR1 MNHEY, CDR2 SVGEGT. CDR3 in DNA: TGTGCCAGCAGACCCCAACAGGTTGGGTTTGAGCATGAGCAGTTCTTC. This codes for CASRPQQVGFEHEQFF.

Worth noting for this clonotype: Germline is not matched at one junction end, which may reflect a read error. The V and J genes are TRBV7-6 and TRBJ1-1, with TRBD1 as a possible D gene (5 bases). Germline CDR1 SGHVS, CDR2 FNYEAQ. CDR3 size: 16 residues. CDR3 coding DNA: TGTTCCAGCGGGAGTCCGGGGCCGGGACCGAACACTGAAGCTTTCTTT. The encoded protein is CSSGSPGPGPNTEAFF.

The rearrangement joins TRBV12-3 or TRBV12-4 to TRBJ2-1; 7 bases are shared with TRBD2. The length of the CDR3 is 12 residues. Trimming took 6 bases from V and 9 from J; bases not matched to a gene: 5. The CDR3 bases are TGTGCCAGCAGCCGGCGGGGGAGTGAGCAGTTCTTC. This translates into CASSRRGSEQFF.

V gene TRBV12-3 or TRBV12-4 combines with J gene TRBJ2-7, with D maybe TRBD2 (7 bases). This CDR3 comprises 15 residues. Trimming pared 6 bases from V and 2 bases from J, leaving 17 bases between. The CDR3 bases are TGTGCCAGCAGCCCCCGGGGGGCGAGGGCCTACGAGCAGTACTTC. Its protein product is CASSPRGARAYEQYF.

This chain links TRBV15 with TRBJ2-1; 10 bases align to TRBD2. The CDR3 has 18 residues. Germline V gene sequence: CDR1 LNHNV, CDR2 YYDKDF (reference sequence). V shed 0 bases and J 5 bases; nucleotides not matched to a gene: 10. As DNA, the CDR3 is TGTGCCACCAGCAGAGATCGTCGTCCCCTAGCGGGAGACAATGAGCAGTTCTTC. Protein product: CATSRDRRPLAGDNEQFF.